The 28 T cell receptor beta chains below all came from one sample that was sequenced in a study of CD8+CD57+ T cells in acquired aplastic anemia. According to the study, genomic DNA was the template for TCR beta VDJ and CDR3 profiling. One entry per CDR3 protein results from TCRdb running MiXCR on the reads. The sample includes 200,000 to 250,000 distinct CDR3 sequences, roughly 35% of them seen just once. Sequenced sample: sorted CD4+, CD8+, or CD8+CD57+ T cells (not recorded which) from PBMCs. These receptors were taken from a human donor in good health, serving as a control.

In this sample, this clonotype turned up a few times. The genes are TRBV18 and TRBJ2-7, with 8 positions matching TRBD1. CDR3 length: 15 amino acids. V was pared by 2 bases and J by 2 bases, with 5 bases of the junction left unmatched. Germline V gene data show CDR1 as KGHSH and CDR2 as LQKENI. The CDR3 sequence: CASSPGQGGTYEQYF. The CDR3 DNA sequence: TGTGCCAGCTCACCAGGACAGGGTGGGACCTACGAGCAGTACTTC.

The V gene is TRBV29-1, the J gene TRBJ1-3; D is unclear. Germline values: CDR1 SQVTM, CDR2 ANQGSEA. V lost 2 bases, J lost 1 base, and 9 bases lay in between. The CDR3 totals 14 residues. In DNA form, the CDR3 reads TGCAGCGTTGAAAACCCTAATTCTGGAAACACCATATATTTT. Translating it yields CSVENPNSGNTIYF.

Concerning this clonotype: A much larger clonotype is one base distant, so this may be a read error. DNA of the CDR3: TGCAGTGCTTCAGATGAGGGTGCGGGGCAGTACTTC. It is translated as CSASDEGAGQYF. The chain couples TRBV20-1 to TRBJ2-7; possibly TRBD2 for D (5 bases). Trimming removed 5 bases from V and 9 bases from J, with 17 bases in between. From germline, CDR1 is DFQATT and CDR2 SNEGSKA (reference sequence). The CDR3 consists of 12 residues.

The V call is TRBV7-2, the J call TRBJ2-2; 11 positions agree with TRBD2. The CDR3 runs to 16 residues. V was pared by 5 bases and J by 7 bases, with 9 bases of the junction left unmatched. Germline V CDR1 and CDR2: SGHTA, FQGNSA. Here the CDR3 DNA reads TGTGCCAGCAGCATTAGCGGGGGGGCTGAAGGCGGGGAGCTGTTTTTT. It codes for CASSISGGAEGGELFF.

In its sample, this clonotype was seen many times. The chain carries TRBV11-2 and TRBJ2-3; D remains ambiguous. Per the germline V gene, CDR1 is SGHAT and CDR2 is FQNNGV. This CDR3 spans 16 amino acids. The V end was cut by 1 base, the J end by 0 bases, with 11 bases between. The CDR3 DNA is TGTGCCAGCAGCTTAGTGGGCGGAACTAGCACAGATACGCAGTATTTT. As protein: CASSLVGGTSTDTQYF.

Ten or more counts support this clonotype. CDR3 protein: CASSRNVETEAFF. The CDR3, as DNA: TGTGCCAGCAGCCGAAATGTTGAGACTGAAGCTTTCTTT. V and J are TRBV3-1 and TRBJ1-1; D is ambiguous. V shed 4 bases and J shed 5 bases, with 11 bases lying between them. This CDR3 is built from 13 residues. CDR1 is LGHDT, CDR2 YNNKEL, per germline (reference sequence).

This clonotype came up a few times. This rearrangement joins TRBV5-1 to TRBJ2-1; TRBD2 aligns across 8 bases. V shed 4 bases and J 8 bases; nucleotides not matched to a gene: 14. The CDR3 length is 16 residues. The V gene's germline CDR1 is SGHRS and CDR2 YFSETQ. The CDR3, as DNA: TGCGCCAGCAGCGAGGGACTAGATTCTATTGTAGATGAGCAGTTCTTC. Translation: CASSEGLDSIVDEQFF. The full variable domain, completed using reference TRBV5-1 and TRBJ2-1, is KAGVTQTPRYLIKTRGQQVTLSCSPISGHRSVSWYQQTPGQGLQFLFEYFSETQRNKGNFPGRFSGRQFSNSRSEMNVSTLELGDSALYLCASSEGLDSIVDEQFFGPGTRLTVL.

This clonotype was seen only a few times. J is TRBJ1-4 and V is TRBV11-2; possibly TRBD1 for D (5 bases). Trimming stripped 7 bases from V and 4 bases from J, with 16 bases between. Germline CDR1 and CDR2: SGHAT and FQNNGV. The CDR3 consists of 15 residues. The CDR3 nucleotides are TGTGCCAGCAACGGCGGGGCAGGGTATAATGAAAAACTGTTTTTT. Residues: CASNGGAGYNEKLFF.

This clonotype was observed many times. This chain uses TRBV9 with TRBJ1-2; no firm D call. With 0 bases removed from V and 8 bases from J, the gap between germline ends came to 11 bases. The CDR3 has 13 amino acids. CDR1 is SGDLS, CDR2 YYNGEE, per germline. CDR3 nucleotide sequence: TGTGCCAGCAGCGTAGGATCCGGGAGCGGCTACACCTTC. As protein: CASSVGSGSGYTF.

As regards this clonotype: A much larger clone lies a single base off, so this may be a read error. The rearrangement joins TRBV7-2 to TRBJ2-6, with D hard to call. V was pared by 0 bases and J by 2 bases, with 5 bases between. This CDR3 spans 15 amino acids. Germline assignment: CDR1 SGHTA and CDR2 FQGNSA. CDR3 region: CASSLAGTGANVLTF. In DNA form, the CDR3 reads TGTGCCAGCAGCTTAGCGGGGACTGGGGCCAACGTCCTGACTTTC.

To note about this clonotype: A junction boundary mismatches the germline segment, possibly from a read error. The chain couples TRBV5-1 to TRBJ2-3, with D hard to call. Germline lookup yields CDR1 SGHRS and CDR2 YFSETQ. This CDR3 is 12 amino acids long. As DNA, the CDR3 is TGCGCCTGCAGCTTGGCGACAGATACGCAGTATTTT. It yields the protein CACSLATDTQYF.

As regards this clonotype: Possible read error: a much larger clone is one base away. The chain is built from TRBV5-1 and TRBJ1-6; perhaps TRBD1 as D (6 bases). The CDR3 totals 15 residues. V was trimmed by 7 bases and J by 12 bases, leaving 23 bases between them. CDR1 and CDR2 (germline): SGHRS, YFSETQ. The chain's CDR3 is CASAPLPGDYQPLHF. The CDR3 DNA follows: TGCGCCAGCGCCCCGTTGCCAGGGGATTATCAACCCCTCCACTTT. The whole variable domain, remainder taken from reference TRBV5-1 and TRBJ1-6, is KAGVTQTPRYLIKTRGQQVTLSCSPISGHRSVSWYQQTPGQGLQFLFEYFSETQRNKGNFPGRFSGRQFSNSRSEMNVSTLELGDSALYLCASAPLPGDYQPLHFGNGTRLTVT.

This clonotype was counted ten times or more. The V and J genes are TRBV20-1 and TRBJ2-1; 10 bases map to TRBD2. With V trimmed by 6 bases and J by 2 bases, 10 bases remained unmatched. The CDR3 extends over 16 amino acids. The germline CDR1 and CDR2 sequences are DFQATT and SNEGSKA (reference sequence). In nucleotides, the CDR3 is TGCAGTGCGACCGGGACTAGCGAATTCCCCTACAATGAGCAGTTCTTC. Encoded protein: CSATGTSEFPYNEQFF.

This clonotype was detected many times. The rearrangement uses TRBV15 and TRBJ2-5; D might be TRBD1 (5 bases). CDR3 length: 15 amino acids. V was clipped by 3 bases and J by 5 bases, with 16 bases between them. CDR1 is LNHNV, CDR2 YYDKDF, per germline (reference sequence). CDR3 protein: CATSRESQGLETQYF. The DNA for the CDR3 is TGTGCCACCAGCAGGGAGTCGCAGGGCTTGGAGACCCAGTACTTC.

The rearrangement joins TRBV7-9 to TRBJ2-2; D is ambiguous. The germline V gene encodes CDR1 SEHNR and CDR2 FQNEAQ (reference sequence). This CDR3 region has 12 residues. The V end lost 0 bases, the J end lost 7 bases, and 3 bases lay between the germline ends. The CDR3 nucleotides read TGTGCCAGCAGCTTAGCGATCGGGGAGCTGTTTTTT. Amino acid sequence: CASSLAIGELFF.

This clonotype was counted ten times or more. The rearrangement joins TRBV20-1 to TRBJ1-3; D uncertain. CDR3 length: 16 amino acids. V was cut by 1 base and J by 3 bases, with 16 bases left in between. Germline CDR1 DFQATT, CDR2 SNEGSKA (reference sequence). The CDR3 DNA reads TGCAGTGCTAGAGCCTACGAGGGTGGTGTTGGAAACACCATATATTTT. Translation: CSARAYEGGVGNTIYF.

Worth noting for this clonotype: An end of the junction differs from the germline gene, which may be a read error. The gene calls are TRBV5-1 and TRBJ1-4, with a tentative D call TRBD1 (5 bases). This CDR3 has 14 residues. Germline CDR1 reads SGHRS; CDR2 reads YFSETQ. CDR3 DNA sequence: TGCGCCAGCAGCTTCGGGACGGACAATGAAAAACTGCTTTTT. Translation gives CASSFGTDNEKLLF.

With respect to this clonotype: The CDR3 does not end in the conserved phenylalanine or tryptophan, so this is likely a read error. It is unclear where the CDR3 begins or ends on the DNA, so no DNA is shown, and the CDR3 is as TCRdb lists it. V usage is TRBV2 and J usage is TRBJ1-3; the table's D gene call, TRBD1, was not cross checked with the DNA. The CDR3 contains 8 residues when both ends are counted. CDR1 is SNHLY and CDR2 is FYNNEI in the germline V gene. The CDR3 spells CASRILDT.

This clonotype appeared a few times. The J gene is TRBJ1-2, the V gene TRBV6-5; TRBD1 matches at 7 bases. This CDR3 is built from 16 residues. V shed 4 bases and J 1 base; nucleotides not matched to a gene: 9. Germline loops: CDR1 MNHEY, CDR2 SVGAGI. The DNA of the CDR3 is TGTGCCAGCAGTTTAATCTATTGGGACAGTAACTATGGCTACACCTTC. This codes for CASSLIYWDSNYGYTF.

This chain uses TRBV10-3 with TRBJ1-2, with 7 positions matching TRBD1. There are 16 residues in the CDR3. CDR1 and CDR2 (germline): ENHRY, SYGVKD. V lost 6 bases to trimming and J lost 3 bases; unmatched junction nucleotides: 13. As DNA, the CDR3 is TGTGCCATCAGACCAAACTCGGACAGGCGGCACTATGGCTACACCTTC. Its protein is CAIRPNSDRRHYGYTF.

CDR3 coding DNA: TGTGCCATCAGTGAGGAATCGACCAATCAGCCCCAGCATTTT. This gives the protein CAISEESTNQPQHF. The chain has TRBV10-3 and TRBJ1-5; no definite D call. V was clipped by 2 bases and J by 3 bases, with 8 bases between them. The CDR3 runs 14 residues. Germline lookup yields CDR1 ENHRY and CDR2 SYGVKD.

The J gene is TRBJ2-3, the V gene TRBV7-8, with D uncertain. Trimming took off 5 bases at V and 2 bases at J, with 11 bases between the two ends. Germline assignment: CDR1 SGHVS and CDR2 FQNEAQ. This CDR3 region has 14 residues. The CDR3: CASSHEGYTDTQYF. The CDR3 nucleotides read TGTGCCAGCAGCCATGAAGGGTACACAGATACGCAGTATTTT.

As regards this clonotype: A much bigger clone sits one base away, suggesting this may be a read error. V and J are TRBV4-2 and TRBJ2-7, with TRBD2 identical over 13 bases. Germline CDR1 and CDR2: LGHNA and YNFKEQ. V lost 5 bases, J lost 3 bases, and 10 bases stayed unmatched. The CDR3 totals 17 residues. CDR3 nucleotide sequence: TGTGCCAGCAGCGAGGGACTAGCGGGGAGTCTCGTCTACGAGCAGTACTTC. It translates to CASSEGLAGSLVYEQYF.

The V gene is TRBV11-1, the J gene TRBJ1-2; the D is unclear. Deletions cut 5 bases from V and 5 bases from J, with 27 bases between. Per the germline V gene, CDR1 is SGHAT and CDR2 is FQDESV (reference sequence). CDR3 length: 18 amino acids. Here the CDR3 reads CASSASGRGIPIGYGYTF. Here the CDR3 DNA reads TGTGCCAGCAGCGCAAGCGGTCGTGGGATTCCCATCGGGTATGGCTACACCTTC.

This clonotype was counted a few times. The V and J genes are TRBV28 and TRBJ1-2; 9 bases are shared with TRBD1. The V gene end was trimmed by 5 bases and the J gene end by 4 bases; junction bases not matched to a gene: 11. CDR3 length: 16 residues. From germline, CDR1 is MDHEN and CDR2 SYDVKM. CDR3 DNA: TGTGCCAGCAGTGTAAGGGACAGGGTGCCCATCTATGGCTACACCTTC. Amino acid sequence: CASSVRDRVPIYGYTF.

V and J are TRBV20-1 and TRBJ2-1; 11 bases map to TRBD2. Trimming removed 5 bases from V and 1 base from J; junction bases left unmatched: 10. CDR1 and CDR2 from the germline V gene are DFQATT and SNEGSKA (reference sequence). The CDR3 runs to 17 residues. The CDR3 bases are TGCAGTGCTCCCCCCATGGGACTAGCGGATTCCTACAATGAGCAGTTCTTC. Protein product: CSAPPMGLADSYNEQFF.

As concerns this clonotype: A much larger clone lies one base from this, so it may be a read error. The chain joins TRBV5-1 to TRBJ2-3; D unclear. This CDR3 comprises 13 residues. Trimming took off 5 bases at V and 4 bases at J, with 11 bases between the two ends. CDR1 is SGHRS, CDR2 YFSETQ, per germline. This CDR3 is CASRAARADTQYF. In DNA, the CDR3 is TGCGCCAGCAGGGCAGCGCGCGCAGATACGCAGTATTTT.

The chain combines TRBV24-1 with TRBJ1-2; no firm D call. The CDR3 extends over 13 amino acids. Germline assignment: CDR1 KGHDR and CDR2 SFDVKD. Trimming took off 3 bases at V and 8 bases at J, with 12 bases between the two ends. CDR3 in amino acids: CATSDPGREGYTF. In nucleotides, the CDR3 is TGTGCCACCAGTGATCCCGGACGTGAGGGCTACACCTTC.